Listed below are T cell receptor beta chains from one sample, sequenced in a study of blood T cell repertoires in COVID-19. Sequencing used immunoSEQ multiplex PCR; TCRdb keeps in-frame clones, though not all of them. Of 100,000 to 150,000 clones in the sample, 88% were seen once. Sequencing was performed on peripheral blood. These receptors all stem from an elderly woman with acute or convalescent COVID-19. CDR3s leave out the opening cysteine and the closing phenylalanine or tryptophan. The order of the fields is J gene, D gene, V gene, CDR3 protein. D genes are given only for firm matches.

TRBJ2-7 | TRBD2 | TRBV4-2 | ASSQVRTSGGPSYEQY
TRBJ1-2 | NA | TRBV6-5 | ASSRQSWDYGYT
TRBJ2-1 | TRBD2 | TRBV4-3 | ASSQVGLAANNEQF
TRBJ1-5 | TRBD1 | TRBV6-1 | ASRATGGGQPQH
TRBJ1-5 | NA | TRBV5-6 | ASSARQGNQPQH
TRBJ1-5 | NA | TRBV7-9 | ASSLAGGDTLGGQPQH
TRBJ1-2 | TRBD1 | TRBV7-9 | ASSAWTGGRGYGYT
TRBJ2-5 | TRBD1 | TRBV28 | ASSTGTGIQETQY
TRBJ2-7 | TRBD1 | TRBV7-9 | ASTDRDEQY
TRBJ1-3 | NA | TRBV7-2 | ASSLVSSGNTIY
TRBJ1-1 | NA | TRBV11-2 | AGGHGRNTEAF
TRBJ2-7 | TRBD1 | TRBV3-1/TRBV3-2 | ASSQDPTGTGDSYEQY
TRBJ1-1 | NA | TRBV6-5 | ASSYSARGNTEAF
TRBJ2-3 | TRBD2 | TRBV5-1 | ASSLAWVTSGSTDTQY
TRBJ1-3 | TRBD1 | TRBV18 | ASSPLRQGNSGNTIY
TRBJ1-4 | NA | TRBV7-2 | ASSLGGGSFKKLF
TRBJ2-7 | NA | TRBV5-1 | ASSLDKGAYEQY
TRBJ2-2 | TRBD2 | TRBV4-2 | ASSQEVSGGANTGELF
TRBJ2-3 | TRBD2 | TRBV7-6 | ASSLGLQRGNTDTQY
TRBJ1-2 | TRBD1 | TRBV28 | ASRLYQGDGYT
TRBJ2-7 | NA | TRBV19 | ASSISGGGSEQY
TRBJ1-5 | TRBD1 | TRBV18 | ASSLGQTSNQPQH
TRBJ2-3 | NA | TRBV2 | ASTRDSTTDTQY
TRBJ1-2 | NA | TRBV9 | ASSVGAGEYGYT
TRBJ1-3 | NA | TRBV7-8 | ASSLGLSSSGNTIY
TRBJ2-7 | TRBD2 | TRBV28 | ASSLGAGEVKQY
TRBJ1-1 | NA | TRBV5-1 | ASRTESHAEAF
TRBJ2-7 | NA | TRBV20-1 | SARQGYEQY
TRBJ1-1 | TRBD1 | TRBV7-9 | ASSSWTGGGTEAF
TRBJ2-4 | TRBD1 | TRBV6-1 | ASSESLDRVKNIQY
TRBJ2-7 | TRBD1 | TRBV3-1/TRBV3-2 | ASSQGGTGNERQY
TRBJ2-3 | NA | TRBV27 | ASSLSRDTDTQY
TRBJ2-6 | NA | TRBV28 | ASSLRRGSGANVLT
TRBJ1-1 | TRBD1 | TRBV10-3 | AIKLTGSTEAF
TRBJ2-2 | TRBD2 | TRBV3-1/TRBV3-2 | ASSQRGTRITGELF
TRBJ2-1 | TRBD2 | TRBV3-1/TRBV3-2 | ASSWGLAGEGGRVF
TRBJ2-7 | TRBD1 | TRBV19 | ASSIGTGGSYEQY
TRBJ1-1 | NA | TRBV2 | ASRDSLTEAF
TRBJ1-2 | TRBD1 | TRBV27 | ASSSRTGNNYGYT
TRBJ2-1 | TRBD1 | TRBV7-9 | ASSFGTGAYNEQF
TRBJ2-3 | NA | TRBV2 | ASSQQGRTDTQY
TRBJ2-7 | TRBD1 | TRBV19 | ASRGLSYEQY
TRBJ1-1 | NA | TRBV23-1 | ASSQRRVTEAF
TRBJ1-1 | NA | TRBV14 | ASSQGPGRHTEAF
TRBJ1-1 | NA | TRBV7-2 | ASSFGRRNTEAF
TRBJ2-7 | TRBD1 | TRBV3-1/TRBV3-2 | ASSREPGGGDEQY
TRBJ2-2 | NA | TRBV28 | ASSFSRGGIGELF
TRBJ2-2 | TRBD1 | TRBV4-2 | ASSQPYPGQSNTGELF
TRBJ2-3 | TRBD2 | TRBV6-6 | ASSLRGQLAGGRADTQY
TRBJ1-5 | NA | TRBV5-6 | ASSLQDDQPQH
TRBJ1-5 | TRBD1 | TRBV20-1 | SASGQGAGQPQH
TRBJ1-2 | NA | TRBV6-1 | ASSEARRGYGYT
TRBJ1-5 | TRBD1 | TRBV6-5 | ASRGQGFTQPQH
TRBJ1-2 | TRBD1 | TRBV5-6 | ASSLRDSEVHGYT
TRBJ2-7 | TRBD2 | TRBV9 | ASSVAGGRNEQY